The 11 T cell receptor beta chains below come from one sample, sequenced in a study of human T cells and chemical hapten exposure. Time point meaning: patch test 2, 6 weeks after DPC sensitization. Treatment specified: therapeutic diphenylcyclopropenone sensitization with weekly scalp DPC. TCRdb re-called the RACE reads with MiXCR, one entry per CDR3 protein. This table has hundreds of thousands of distinct CDR3 sequences, roughly 6.3% appearing once. The material sequenced was whole blood, taken in connection with sensitization to the hapten diphenylcyclopropenone (DPC). All receptors derive from a woman between 18 and 30 years old with alopecia areata. Some clones in this sample may be carry-over from other donors' samples.

This clonotype was seen at least ten times. The CDR3 nucleotides read TGTGCCAGCCCCCACTCCAGCGCCCCGTACTTC. It yields the protein CASPHSSAPYF. The J gene is TRBJ2-7, the V gene TRBV27; D remains ambiguous. This CDR3 region has 11 residues. V lost 8 bases and J 12 bases, leaving 17 bases between the germline ends. Germline CDR1 MNHEY, CDR2 SMNVEV (reference sequence).

This clonotype was seen at least ten times. The gene calls are TRBV5-6 and TRBJ1-6; no definite D call. The CDR3 loop spans 15 amino acids. Germline V gene data show CDR1 as SGHDT and CDR2 as YYEEEE. Trimming pared 3 bases from V and 11 bases from J, leaving 18 bases between. The CDR3 coding sequence is TGTGCCAGCAGCTCGATTGGACGGCCTTGGGCACCCCTCCACTTT. Protein product: CASSSIGRPWAPLHF.

The V call is TRBV6-2 or TRBV6-3, the J call TRBJ2-3, with D hard to call. The CDR3 has 14 residues. Trimming left V 8 bases short and J 0 bases short, with 12 bases between. Looked up from germline, CDR1 is MNHEY and CDR2 is SVGEGT. CDR3 coding DNA: TGTGCCAGCGCCTTATACTCTAGCACAGATACGCAGTATTTT. It is translated as CASALYSSTDTQYF.

This clonotype was counted a few times. The genes are TRBV6-1 and TRBJ2-7; D tentatively reads TRBD1 or TRBD2 (5 bases each). This CDR3 contains 15 residues. V lost 1 base, J lost 5 bases, and 15 bases lay in between. CDR1 and CDR2 from the germline V gene are MNHNS and SASEGT. CDR3 protein: CASSEGDGLMDEQYF. The CDR3 DNA reads as TGTGCCAGCAGTGAAGGGGACGGCTTGATGGACGAGCAGTACTTC.

V usage is TRBV7-9 and J usage is TRBJ1-3, with unresolved D. CDR1 SEHNR and CDR2 FQNEAQ come from the germline V gene (reference sequence). The CDR3 has 13 residues. Trimming pared 2 bases from V and 4 bases from J, leaving 6 bases between. CDR3 in DNA: TGTGCCAGCAGCTTAATGCAGGGAAACACCATATATTTT. It specifies CASSLMQGNTIYF.

This clonotype was recorded many times. This sequence joins TRBV12-3 or TRBV12-4 and TRBJ2-5, with D unresolved. This CDR3 spans 13 amino acids. The germline V and J ends were trimmed by 1 base and 0 bases, with 3 bases remaining between them. This CDR3 reads CASSLVDQETQYF. Written as DNA, the CDR3 is TGTGCCAGCAGTTTAGTAGACCAAGAGACCCAGTACTTC.

This clonotype was picked up a small number of times. V is TRBV6-2 or TRBV6-3 and J is TRBJ1-5; 12 bases match TRBD1. The V segment lost 6 bases and the J segment 4 bases; nucleotides outside the gene matches: 7. The CDR3 totals 16 residues. Germline V CDR1 and CDR2: MNHEY, SVGEGT. This CDR3 reads CASRSRDRGLNQPQHF. The CDR3 nucleotides read TGTGCCAGCAGATCCCGGGACAGGGGGCTTAATCAGCCCCAGCATTTT.

This clonotype was seen more than once but under ten times. V and J are TRBV6-2 or TRBV6-3 and TRBJ2-3; 7 bases fit TRBD2. CDR1 and CDR2 (germline): MNHEY, SVGEGT. The CDR3 covers 17 residues. Germline trimming cut 6 bases from V and 0 bases from J; bases unmatched to any gene: 12. The DNA of the CDR3 is TGTGCCAGCAGCTTTCCTGTGAGCGGGGCTAGCACAGATACGCAGTATTTT. It encodes CASSFPVSGASTDTQYF.

A few counts support this clonotype. Here the CDR3 reads CASSPPGTSGGRYEQFF. The CDR3 DNA follows: TGTGCCAGCAGCCCGCCAGGGACTAGCGGGGGACGATATGAGCAGTTCTTC. The chain couples TRBV13 to TRBJ2-1; 14 positions match TRBD2. The CDR3 spans 17 residues. V trimming: 5 bases; J trimming: 8 bases; junction bases outside the gene matches: 11. Germline assignment: CDR1 PRHDT and CDR2 FYEKMQ (reference sequence).

This clonotype appeared many times. This chain uses TRBV4-3 with TRBJ1-1; the match to TRBD1 covers 9 bases. Trimming took 3 bases from V and 0 from J; bases not matched to a gene: 5. There are 16 residues in the CDR3. Germline V CDR1 and CDR2: LGHNA, YSLEER. CDR3 nucleotides: TGCGCCAGCAGCCAGGGGACAGGGTCTATGAACACTGAAGCTTTCTTT. Translation gives CASSQGTGSMNTEAFF.

This clonotype has a count of ten or more. The rearrangement links TRBV7-9 to TRBJ1-1; a weak D match, TRBD1 (5 bases). Germline V gene lookup returns CDR1 SEHNR and CDR2 FQNEAQ (reference sequence). This CDR3 contains 16 residues. Deletions cut 5 bases from V and 0 bases from J, with 16 bases between. CDR3 sequence (DNA): TGTGCCAGCAGCGGGGGGACGTCCCTAGTGAACACTGAAGCTTTCTTT. Translated: CASSGGTSLVNTEAFF.